Given below is one T cell receptor (beta chain) in context. The time point denotes: persistent/refractory GD, antithyroid drugs over 5 years with positive TRAb. Scientists built the TCR library using RNA that was extracted from PBMCs. The sample originates from a study of regulatory T cells in long-lasting Graves disease. V was clipped by 3 bases and J by 0 bases; unmatched bases: 9. This CDR3 comprises 18 residues. To make TCR beta libraries, researchers used iRepertoire HTBI primers and Arm-PCR of CDR3 regions. TCRdb itself ran the multiplex PCR reads through MiXCR, one entry per CDR3 protein. The sample has about 470,000 distinct CDR3 sequences, less than 25% seen once.

This TCR derives from a female donor with Graves disease. This specimen was peripheral blood mononuclear cells (PBMCs), taken when the disease was refractory, from a patient treated with antithyroid drugs. The chain carries TRBV12-3 or TRBV12-4 and TRBJ2-2; TRBD2 matches 8 bases. This chain's CDR3 is CASSFLVLGLANTGELFF. CDR3 bases: TGTGCCAGCAGTTTTTTGGTACTGGGACTAGCGAACACCGGGGAGCTGTTTTTT.